What follows are 6 T cell receptor beta chains derived from one specimen sequenced in a study of blood T cells in healthy people across ages (dated by TCRdb to about 2015). The library was made by 5' RACE. Instrument used: Illumina HiSeq 2500. A second PCR of 7 to 11 cycles was run with a J-beta primer mix and a sample-barcoded 5' primer. TCRdb trimmed public reads at Q25 via fastp, called clones via MiXCR and kept in-frame beta chains. Rows are unified per CDR3 protein, each entry keeping the most common DNA and genes. Within this sample are 2 million or so distinct CDR3 sequences, with around 50% of them counted one time only. Less than 2.5% of the sample lies in the top ten. Sequenced input: blood. These receptors came from a woman aged 40 to 49 in good health.

This chain uses TRBV4-3 with TRBJ2-3; the D gene is possibly TRBD1 (5 bases). This CDR3 spans 18 amino acids. Trimming took off 1 base at V and 0 bases at J, with 17 bases between the two ends. The germline gives CDR1 LGHNA, CDR2 YSLEER. The CDR3 loop is CASSQGGLRAPSTDTQYF. The CDR3 nucleotides are TGCGCCAGCAGCCAAGGGGGCCTCAGGGCTCCTAGCACAGATACGCAGTATTTT.

A few counts support this clonotype. The rearrangement uses TRBV21-1 and TRBJ2-7; the table names TRBD1, a call not compared with the DNA. TRBV21-1 is shown as a pseudogene. This CDR3 has 13 amino acids. The CDR3 DNA is TGTGCCAGCATCAAAGTAGGGACGATCGAGCAGTACTTC. Protein sequence: CASIKVGTIEQYF.

There are many counts of this clonotype. The rearrangement links TRBV12-3 or TRBV12-4 to TRBJ2-5, with 7 nucleotides matching TRBD2. The junction had 8 bases not matched to a gene; V was cut back by 5 bases and J by 5 bases. The CDR3 has 14 amino acids. CDR3 region: CASSPGGGDETQYF. In DNA, the CDR3 is TGTGCCAGCAGTCCGGGGGGAGGTGACGAGACCCAGTACTTC.

The chain joins TRBV5-1 to TRBJ1-1; 9 bases match TRBD1. The CDR3 is 14 residues long. CDR1 SGHRS and CDR2 YFSETQ come from the germline V gene. With 4 bases clipped from V and 7 bases from J, the junction kept 8 bases outside the gene matches. The DNA of the CDR3 is TGCGCCAGCAGCCTGGACAGGGGCCGGAATGAAGCTTTCTTT. It is translated as CASSLDRGRNEAFF. The variable domain in full, completed from reference TRBV5-1 and TRBJ1-1, reads KAGVTQTPRYLIKTRGQQVTLSCSPISGHRSVSWYQQTPGQGLQFLFEYFSETQRNKGNFPGRFSGRQFSNSRSEMNVSTLELGDSALYLCASSLDRGRNEAFFGQGTRLTVV.

The chain employs TRBV11-2 and TRBJ2-3; D could derive from TRBD1 or TRBD2 (5 bases each). The CDR3 totals 16 residues. Germline CDR1 and CDR2: SGHAT and FQNNGV. V was trimmed by 3 bases and J by 7 bases, leaving 20 bases between them. The CDR3 bases are TGTGCCAGCAGCTTGGTCGTTGTGGGGGAACTATATACGCAGTATTTT. Amino acid sequence: CASSLVVVGELYTQYF. Full variable domain (outside the CDR3, taken from reference TRBV11-2 and TRBJ2-3): EAGVAQSPRYKIIEKRQSVAFWCNPISGHATLYWYQQILGQGPKLLIQFQNNGVVDDSQLPKDRFSAERLKGVDSTLKIQPAKLEDSAVYLCASSLVVVGELYTQYFGPGTRLTVL.

This clonotype has just a few counts. The chain is built from TRBV6-6 and TRBJ1-2; 8 bases map to TRBD1. Germline loops: CDR1 MNHNY, CDR2 SVGAGI (reference sequence). V shed 4 bases and J 6 bases; nucleotides not matched to a gene: 10. This CDR3 contains 15 residues. The CDR3 DNA is TGTGCCAGCAGTTTCGACAGGGGCGCCGGTAATGGCTACACCTTC. This translates into CASSFDRGAGNGYTF.